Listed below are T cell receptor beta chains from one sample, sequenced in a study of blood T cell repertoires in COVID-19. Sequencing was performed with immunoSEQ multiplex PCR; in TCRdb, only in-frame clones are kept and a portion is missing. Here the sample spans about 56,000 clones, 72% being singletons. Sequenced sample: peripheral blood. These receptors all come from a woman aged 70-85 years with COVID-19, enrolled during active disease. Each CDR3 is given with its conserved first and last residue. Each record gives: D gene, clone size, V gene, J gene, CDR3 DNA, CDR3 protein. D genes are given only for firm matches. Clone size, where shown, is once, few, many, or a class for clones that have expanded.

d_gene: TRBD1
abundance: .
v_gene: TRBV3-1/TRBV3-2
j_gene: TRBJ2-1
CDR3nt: TGTGCCAGCAGCTACCGCATACAGGGGGCGGGCTACAATGAGCAGTTCTTC
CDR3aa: CASSYRIQGAGYNEQFF

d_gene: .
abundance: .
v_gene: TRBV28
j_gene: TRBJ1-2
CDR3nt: TGTGCCAGCAGTACCCAAGACAGGTACTATGGCTACACCTTC
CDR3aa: CASSTQDRYYGYTF

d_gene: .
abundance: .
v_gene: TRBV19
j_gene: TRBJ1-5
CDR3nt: TGTGCCAGTAGTACCAGTAATAGCAATCAGCCCCAGCATTTT
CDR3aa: CASSTSNSNQPQHF

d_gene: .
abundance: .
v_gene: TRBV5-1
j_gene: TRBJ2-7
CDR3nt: TGCGCCAGCAGATTTACAGGGACCTATGGGGACGAGCAGTACTTC
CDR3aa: CASRFTGTYGDEQYF

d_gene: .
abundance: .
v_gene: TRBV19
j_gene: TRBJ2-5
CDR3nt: TGTGCCAGTAGTGACACAGGAGTCCAAGAGACCCAGTACTTC
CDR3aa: CASSDTGVQETQYF

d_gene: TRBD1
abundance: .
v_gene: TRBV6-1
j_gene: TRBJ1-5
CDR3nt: TGTGCCAGCAGACCCACAGGGGTCGGTCAGCCCCAGCATTTT
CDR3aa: CASRPTGVGQPQHF

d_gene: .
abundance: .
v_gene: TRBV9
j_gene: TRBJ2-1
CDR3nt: TGTGCCAGCAGCCCCTCCGGGACTTCCTACAATGAGCAGTTCTTC
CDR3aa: CASSPSGTSYNEQFF

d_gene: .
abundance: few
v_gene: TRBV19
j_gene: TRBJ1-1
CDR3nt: TGTGCCAGTAGTATTGACGAGGGGGTAAAGAACACTGAAGCTTTCTTT
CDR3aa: CASSIDEGVKNTEAFF

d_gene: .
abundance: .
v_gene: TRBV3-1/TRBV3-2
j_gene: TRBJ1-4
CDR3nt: TGTGCCAGCAGCCGGAACAGATGGGAAAAACTGTTTTTT
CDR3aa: CASSRNRWEKLFF

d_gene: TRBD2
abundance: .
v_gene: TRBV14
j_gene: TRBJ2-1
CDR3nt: TGTGCCAGCAGCCAAGTTGAGGGACTAGCGATCTACAATGAGCAGTTCTTC
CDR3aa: CASSQVEGLAIYNEQFF

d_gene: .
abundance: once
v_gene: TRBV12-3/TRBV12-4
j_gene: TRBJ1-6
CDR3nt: TGTGCCAGCAGTTCAGTTCAGCGTTCACCCCTCCACTTT
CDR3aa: CASSSVQRSPLHF

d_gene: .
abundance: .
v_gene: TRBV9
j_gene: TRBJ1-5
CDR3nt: TGTGCCAGCAGCGTAGGCCGCGATAGCAATCAGCCCCAGCATTTT
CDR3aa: CASSVGRDSNQPQHF

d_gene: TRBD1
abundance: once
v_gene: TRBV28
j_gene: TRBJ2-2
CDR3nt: TGTGCCAGCAGTTTATGGGGACAGGGGGCTACCACCGGGGAGCTGTTTTTT
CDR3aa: CASSLWGQGATTGELFF

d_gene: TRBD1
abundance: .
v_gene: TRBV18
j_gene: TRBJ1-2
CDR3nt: TGTGCCAGCTCACTAGAGGGGGCTGGTGGCTACACCTTC
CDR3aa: CASSLEGAGGYTF

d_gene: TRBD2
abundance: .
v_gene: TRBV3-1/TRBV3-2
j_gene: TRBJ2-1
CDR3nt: TGTGCCAGCAGCTCGAGCGGGGGGGCCGCCTACAATGAGCAGTTCTTC
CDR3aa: CASSSSGGAAYNEQFF

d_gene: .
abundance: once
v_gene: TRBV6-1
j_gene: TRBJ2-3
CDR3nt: TGTGCCAGCAGTGAAGCCCGGGGAGGCACAGATACGCAGTATTTT
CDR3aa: CASSEARGGTDTQYF

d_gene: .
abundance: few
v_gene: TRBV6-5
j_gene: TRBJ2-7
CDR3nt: TGTGCCAGCAGTACCACAGGTTCCTACGAGCAGTACTTC
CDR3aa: CASSTTGSYEQYF

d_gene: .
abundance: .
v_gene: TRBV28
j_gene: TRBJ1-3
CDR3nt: TGTGCCAGCAGTTTAGTCACAGGATACGGAAACACCATATATTTT
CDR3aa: CASSLVTGYGNTIYF

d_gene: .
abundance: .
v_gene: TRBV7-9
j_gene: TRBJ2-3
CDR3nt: TGTGCCAGCAGCAAGAAAACTGGCACAGATACGCAGTATTTT
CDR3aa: CASSKKTGTDTQYF

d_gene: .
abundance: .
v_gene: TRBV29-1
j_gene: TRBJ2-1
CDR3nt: TGCAGCGTTGAAGATTGGAAGGGGAATGAGCAGTTCTTC
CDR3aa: CSVEDWKGNEQFF

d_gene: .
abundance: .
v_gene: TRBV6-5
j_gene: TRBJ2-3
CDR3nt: TGTGCCAGCAGTTACTCGAGAGGTTACACAGATACGCAGTATTTT
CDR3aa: CASSYSRGYTDTQYF

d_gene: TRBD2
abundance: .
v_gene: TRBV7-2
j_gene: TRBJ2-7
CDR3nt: TGTGCCAGCAGCACGGGACTAGCGGGGTCCTACGAGCAGTACTTC
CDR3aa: CASSTGLAGSYEQYF

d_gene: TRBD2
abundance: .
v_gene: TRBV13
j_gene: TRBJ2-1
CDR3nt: TGTGCCAGCAGCCATATTACAACTAGCGGGACCGCCTTCAATGAGCAGTTCTTC
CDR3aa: CASSHITTSGTAFNEQFF

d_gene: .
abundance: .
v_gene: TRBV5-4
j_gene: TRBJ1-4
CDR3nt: TGTGCCAGCAGCCCCGACAGATACAATGAAAAACTGTTTTTT
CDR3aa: CASSPDRYNEKLFF

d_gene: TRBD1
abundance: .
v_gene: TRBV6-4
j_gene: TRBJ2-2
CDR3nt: TGTGCCAGCAGGGGGACAGCTAGAGGCGGGGAGCTGTTTTTT
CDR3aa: CASRGTARGGELFF

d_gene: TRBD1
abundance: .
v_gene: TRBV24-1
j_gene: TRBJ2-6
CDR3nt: TGTGCCACCAGTGATGGTCCGGGACAGGGTCGGTCTGGGGCCAACGTCCTGACTTTC
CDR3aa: CATSDGPGQGRSGANVLTF

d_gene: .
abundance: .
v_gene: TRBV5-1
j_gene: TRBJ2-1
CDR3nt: TGCGCCAGCAGCCCTAGCGCCTCTCAATTCGAGCAGTTCTTC
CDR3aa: CASSPSASQFEQFF